This passage covers 15 T cell receptor beta chains from one sample sequenced in a study of PD-L1 blockade in urothelial cancer. Time point described: pretreatment peripheral blood. Using immunoSEQ multiplex PCR, the repertoire was profiled, and TCRdb retains in-frame clones only, with some absent. The sample holds about 93,000 clones, around 90% seen once. Material: PBMCs, obtained around atezolizumab (anti-PD-L1) treatment. The source of these receptors is a man in his 60s with urothelial cancer.

The chain is built from TRBV19 and TRBJ1-5; 7 bases are a match to TRBD1. V dropped 6 bases and J dropped 7; count of bases not matched to a gene: 6. The CDR3 sequence is 13 residues long. Germline V gene lookup returns CDR1 LNHDA and CDR2 SQIVND (reference sequence). CDR3 nucleotide sequence: TGTGCCAGTAGCCGGGACAGCGAACAGCCCCAGCATTTT. Its translation: CASSRDSEQPQHF.

The genes are TRBV7-3 and TRBJ2-5; 8 bases align to TRBD2. This CDR3 region has 14 residues. The J segment lost 7 bases and the V segment lost 5 bases, leaving 9 bases of the junction unmatched. Germline V gene sequence: CDR1 SGHTA, CDR2 FQGTGA. For the CDR3, the DNA is TGTGCCAGCAGCCCCGGGGGGGGTAAGAGGACCCAGTACTTC. Its protein product is CASSPGGGKRTQYF.

The chain's CDR3 is CASRAGTGYGYTF. The CDR3 DNA is TGTGCCAGCAGAGCCGGGACAGGGTATGGCTACACCTTC. The chain joins TRBV2 to TRBJ1-2; 9 positions match TRBD1. V dropped 6 bases and J dropped 5; count of bases not matched to a gene: 4. The CDR3 length is 13 residues. Germline CDR1 is SNHLY and CDR2 is FYNNEI.

J is TRBJ2-5 and V is TRBV6-5; D call uncertain. The CDR3 loop spans 15 amino acids. Germline-derived CDR1 and CDR2 are MNHEY and SVGAGI. V lost 8 bases and J lost 0, with 16 bases in between. The CDR3 region has the DNA TGTGCCAGCGTCGATGAGTTAACAGACCAAGAGACCCAGTACTTC. Translated, it gives CASVDELTDQETQYF.

This clone was recorded a few times. The chain joins TRBV2 to TRBJ2-3; a weak D match, TRBD1 (5 bases). Germline-derived CDR1 and CDR2 are SNHLY and FYNNEI. The CDR3 extends over 14 amino acids. Deletions cut 2 bases from V and 2 bases from J, with 8 bases between. CDR3 amino acids: CASSEQGFTDTQYF. The CDR3 bases are TGTGCCAGCAGTGAACAGGGATTCACAGATACGCAGTATTTT.

V usage is TRBV27 and J usage is TRBJ2-2; perhaps TRBD1 as D (6 bases). CDR1 is MNHEY, CDR2 SMNVEV, per germline (reference sequence). Trimming pared 3 bases from V and 4 bases from J, leaving 12 bases between. The CDR3 has 15 amino acids. CDR3 amino acids: CASSLLGAGTGELFF. CDR3 nucleotides: TGTGCCAGCAGTTTGCTGGGGGCGGGCACCGGGGAGCTGTTTTTT.

The chain recombines TRBV5-1 with TRBJ2-1, with TRBD1 identical over 8 bases. This CDR3 is built from 13 residues. The germline V gene has CDR1 SGHRS and CDR2 YFSETQ. The junction had 12 bases not matched to a gene; V was cut back by 4 bases and J by 15 bases. The CDR3 reads CASSRRTTGETFF. The CDR3 bases are TGCGCCAGCAGCCGGAGAACGACAGGGGAAACGTTCTTC.

This CDR3 is CASSYNLGGAQHF. DNA for the CDR3: TGTGCCAGCAGTTATAATTTAGGAGGGGCCCAGCATTTT. The genes are TRBV6-5 and TRBJ1-5, with D maybe TRBD1 (5 bases). The germline CDR1 and CDR2 sequences are MNHEY and SVGAGI. The CDR3 is made up of 13 amino acids. With 3 bases removed from V and 11 bases from J, the gap between germline ends came to 14 bases.

The chain has TRBV7-9 and TRBJ2-2, with 9 bases lining up with TRBD1. The CDR3 spans 15 residues. Per germline, CDR1 SEHNR and CDR2 FQNEAQ (reference sequence). J was trimmed by 5 bases and V by 3 bases; bases with no gene match: 4. This chain's CDR3 is CASSLGQGDTGELFF. The CDR3 DNA sequence: TGTGCCAGCAGCTTGGGACAGGGAGATACCGGGGAGCTGTTTTTT.

The V and J genes are TRBV7-8 and TRBJ1-1; 8 bases map to TRBD1. Germline V gives CDR1 SGHVS, CDR2 FQNEAQ. Trimming cost V 1 base and J 5 bases; bases outside gene matches: 3. The CDR3 is 14 residues long. In DNA, the CDR3 is TGTGCCAGCAGCTTAGTAGGACAGGGAACTGAAGCTTTCTTT. Translation gives CASSLVGQGTEAFF.

About this clone itself: This specimen includes other DNA sequences encoding the same CDR3. This chain links TRBV6-1 with TRBJ2-5, with D tentatively TRBD1 (5 bases). CDR3 length equals 11 residues. V dropped 6 bases and J dropped 3 bases, with 5 bases sitting between them. Germline V gives CDR1 MNHNS, CDR2 SASEGT. CDR3 sequence (DNA): TGTGCCAGCAGCAGGGAAGAGACCCAGTACTTC. Its translation is CASSREETQYF.

The chain carries TRBV19 and TRBJ2-3; tentative D call: TRBD1 (6 bases). This CDR3 is built from 14 residues. V was clipped by 4 bases and J by 4 bases, with 12 bases between them. CDR1 and CDR2 from the germline V gene are LNHDA and SQIVND (reference sequence). CDR3: CASSNTGSADTQYF. CDR3 sequence (DNA): TGTGCCAGTAGTAACACAGGGAGCGCAGATACGCAGTATTTT.

The count of this clone is one. The chain links TRBV13 to TRBJ2-1; 11 bases map to TRBD2. CDR1 is PRHDT and CDR2 is FYEKMQ in the germline V gene (reference sequence). This CDR3 contains 17 residues. Losses at the gene ends were 4 bases for V and 9 bases for J; bases not matched to a gene: 14. CDR3 nucleotides: TGTGCCAGCAGCTCCCCCCCGGGACTAGCGGTCTCAGGTGAGCAGTTCTTC. This sequence encodes CASSSPPGLAVSGEQFF.

V gene TRBV5-1 combines with J gene TRBJ1-2, with a weak D call TRBD1 (5 bases). CDR3 length equals 13 residues. CDR1 is SGHRS and CDR2 is YFSETQ in the germline V gene. Trimming stripped 0 bases from V and 8 bases from J, with 11 bases between. For the CDR3, the DNA is TGCGCCAGCAGCTTGGGAGACAGACAAGGCTACACCTTC. It translates to CASSLGDRQGYTF.

The chain couples TRBV29-1 to TRBJ2-2; D gene unclear. Germline CDR1 is SQVTM and CDR2 is ANQGSEA. CDR3 length: 11 residues. Between the trimmed V and J ends, which lost 7 bases and 3 bases, there was a span of 6 bases. CDR3 coding DNA: TGCAGCGGCGTTCACACCGGGGAGCTGTTTTTT. It encodes CSGVHTGELFF.